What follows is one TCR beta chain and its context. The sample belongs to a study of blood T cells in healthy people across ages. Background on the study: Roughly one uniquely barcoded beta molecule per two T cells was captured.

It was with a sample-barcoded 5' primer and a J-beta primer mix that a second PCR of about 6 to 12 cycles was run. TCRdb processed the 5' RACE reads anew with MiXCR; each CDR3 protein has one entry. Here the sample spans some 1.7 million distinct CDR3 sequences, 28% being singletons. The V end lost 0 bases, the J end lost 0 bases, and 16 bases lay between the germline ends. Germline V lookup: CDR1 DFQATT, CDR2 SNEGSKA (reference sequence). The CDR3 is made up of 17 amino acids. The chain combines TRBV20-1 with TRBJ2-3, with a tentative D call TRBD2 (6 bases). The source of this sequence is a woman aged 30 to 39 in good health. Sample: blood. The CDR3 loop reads CSARDFAGTGSTDTQYF. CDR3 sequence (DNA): TGCAGTGCTAGAGATTTCGCGGGAACGGGTAGCACAGATACGCAGTATTTT.